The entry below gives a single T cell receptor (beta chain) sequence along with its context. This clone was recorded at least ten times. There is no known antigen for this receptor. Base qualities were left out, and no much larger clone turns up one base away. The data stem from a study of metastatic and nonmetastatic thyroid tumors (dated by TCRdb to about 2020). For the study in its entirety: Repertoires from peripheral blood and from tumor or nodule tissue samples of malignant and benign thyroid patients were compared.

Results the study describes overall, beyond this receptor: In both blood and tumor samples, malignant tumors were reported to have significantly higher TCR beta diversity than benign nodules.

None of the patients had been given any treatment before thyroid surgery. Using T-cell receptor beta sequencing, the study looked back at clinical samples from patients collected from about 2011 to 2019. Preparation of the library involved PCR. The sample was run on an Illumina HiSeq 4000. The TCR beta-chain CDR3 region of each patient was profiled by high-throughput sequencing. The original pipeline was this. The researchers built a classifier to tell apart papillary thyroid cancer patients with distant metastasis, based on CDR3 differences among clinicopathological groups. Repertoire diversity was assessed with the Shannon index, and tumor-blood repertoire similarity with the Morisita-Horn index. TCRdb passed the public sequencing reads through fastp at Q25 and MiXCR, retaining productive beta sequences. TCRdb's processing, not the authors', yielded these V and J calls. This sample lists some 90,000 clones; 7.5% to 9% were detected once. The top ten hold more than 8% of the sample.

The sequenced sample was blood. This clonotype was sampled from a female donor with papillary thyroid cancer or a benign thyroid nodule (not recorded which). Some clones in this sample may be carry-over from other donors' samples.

The DNA sequence is as follows: TGCGCCAGCAGCTTAGACCTCACCACCCGAGGGAATGAGCAGTTCTTC. Its protein product is CASSLDLTTRGNEQFF. The chain was built from TRBV5-1 and TRBJ2-1, with a tentative D gene TRBD2 over 5 matching bases. The CDR1 and CDR2 encoded by the germline V gene are SGHRS and YFSETQ. The CDR3 goes from the cysteine to the phenylalanine over 16 residues. Just CDR3 DNA is preserved here, 48 bases in frame from base 1. V and J are truncated by 2 bases and 7 bases respectively, leaving an intervening sequence of 19 bases.